This TCR beta chain emerged from a study of neurological immune-mediated disorders. Study-wide results and limits: HTLV-1-associated myelopathy showed the most TCR clonal expansion; multiple sclerosis the least, below healthy controls. Private repertoires in all groups were suggested by the finding that expanded clones across subjects shared no CDR3 amino acid sequences.

This clonotype was recorded many times. As yet, its antigen is unknown. The sample's time point: longitudinal time-point 2. Stored at -80 C, 2 million PBMCs were the source of the unsorted libraries. Per the germline V gene, CDR1 is MNHNY and CDR2 is SVGAGI (reference sequence). Trimming removed 2 bases from V and 6 bases from J; junction bases left unmatched: 12. This CDR3 is built from 16 residues. 5'RACE with 10-nucleotide random UMIs produced the cDNA. TCRdb ran MiXCR on the 5' RACE reads and lists one entry per CDR3 protein. This table has some 48,000 distinct CDR3 sequences, under 15% appearing once.

This chain connects TRBV6-6 to TRBJ1-1, with TRBD1 identical over 7 bases. Input material: PBMCs. The TCR sequence derives from a male donor with HTLV-1-associated myelopathy (HAM/TSP). The CDR3 sequence: CASSYTHRGEKAEAFF. Here the CDR3 DNA reads TGTGCCAGCAGTTACACCCACAGGGGTGAAAAGGCTGAAGCTTTCTTT.